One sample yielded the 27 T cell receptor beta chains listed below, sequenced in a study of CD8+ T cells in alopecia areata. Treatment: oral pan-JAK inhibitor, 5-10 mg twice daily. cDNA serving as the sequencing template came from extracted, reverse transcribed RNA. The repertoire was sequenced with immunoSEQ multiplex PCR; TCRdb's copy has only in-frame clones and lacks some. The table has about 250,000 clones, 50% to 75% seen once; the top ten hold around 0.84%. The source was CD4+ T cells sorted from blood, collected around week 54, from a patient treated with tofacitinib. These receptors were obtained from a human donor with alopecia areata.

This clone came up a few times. The CDR3 loop reads CSARDEGKAFF. Here the CDR3 DNA reads TGCAGTGCTAGAGATGAGGGAAAAGCTTTCTTT. J is TRBJ1-1 and V is TRBV20-1, with unresolved D. The V and J ends lost 0 bases and 9 bases respectively, with 8 bases between them. CDR1 is DFQATT, CDR2 SNEGSKA, per germline (reference sequence). The CDR3 is made up of 11 amino acids.

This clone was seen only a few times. The CDR3 is CASSGTGELFF. DNA of the CDR3: TGTGCCAGCAGTGGCACCGGGGAGCTGTTTTTT. V gene TRBV6-6 combines with J gene TRBJ2-2; D not resolved. The V gene's germline CDR1 is MNHNY and CDR2 SVGAGI (reference sequence). V shed 5 bases and J shed 4 bases, with 2 bases lying between them. The CDR3 consists of 11 residues.

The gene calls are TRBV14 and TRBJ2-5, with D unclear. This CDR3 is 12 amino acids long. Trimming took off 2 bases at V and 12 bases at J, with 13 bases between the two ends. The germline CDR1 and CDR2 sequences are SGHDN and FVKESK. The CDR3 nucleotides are TGTGCCAGCAGCCAAAGTGGTCTGGTCGAGTACTTC. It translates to CASSQSGLVEYF. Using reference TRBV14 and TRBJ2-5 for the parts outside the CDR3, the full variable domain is EAGVTQFPSHSVIEKGQTVTLRCDPISGHDNLYWYRRVMGKEIKFLLHFVKESKQDESGMPNNRFLAERTGGTYSTLKVQPAELEDSGVYFCASSQSGLVEYFGPGTRLLVL.

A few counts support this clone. CDR3 in amino acids: CASSLNRASAEQYF. CDR3 nucleotide sequence: TGTGCCAGCAGCTTAAACAGGGCGTCGGCCGAGCAGTACTTC. The chain recombines TRBV7-2 with TRBJ2-7, with a tentative D call TRBD1 (6 bases). The germline gives CDR1 SGHTA, CDR2 FQGNSA. Trimming pared 2 bases from V and 6 bases from J, leaving 14 bases between. This CDR3 region has 14 residues.

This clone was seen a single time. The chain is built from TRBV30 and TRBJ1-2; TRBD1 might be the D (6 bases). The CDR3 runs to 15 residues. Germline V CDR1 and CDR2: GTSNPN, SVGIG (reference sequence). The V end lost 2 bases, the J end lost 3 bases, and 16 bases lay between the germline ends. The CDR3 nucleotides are TGTGCCTGGAGTAGTGCATGGGGACATTACTATGGCTACACCTTC. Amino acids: CAWSSAWGHYYGYTF. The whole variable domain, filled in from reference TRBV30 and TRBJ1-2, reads SQTIHQWPATLVQPVGSPLSLECTVEGTSNPNLYWYRQAAGRGLQLLFYSVGIGQISSEVPQNLSASRPQDRQFILSSKKLLLSDSGFYLCAWSSAWGHYYGYTFGSGTRLTVV.

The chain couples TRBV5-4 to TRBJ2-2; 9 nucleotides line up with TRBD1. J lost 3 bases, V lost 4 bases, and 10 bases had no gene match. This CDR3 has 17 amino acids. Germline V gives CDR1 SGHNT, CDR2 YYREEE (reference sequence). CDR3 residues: CASSPGQGTVDTGELFF. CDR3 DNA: TGTGCCAGCAGCCCGGGACAGGGAACAGTCGACACCGGGGAGCTGTTTTTT.

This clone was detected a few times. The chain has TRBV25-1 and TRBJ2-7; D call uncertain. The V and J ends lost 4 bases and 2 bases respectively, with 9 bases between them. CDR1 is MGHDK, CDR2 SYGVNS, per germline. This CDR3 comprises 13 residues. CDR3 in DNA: TGTGCCAGCAGTGGCCTAGTTACCTACGAGCAGTACTTC. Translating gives CASSGLVTYEQYF.

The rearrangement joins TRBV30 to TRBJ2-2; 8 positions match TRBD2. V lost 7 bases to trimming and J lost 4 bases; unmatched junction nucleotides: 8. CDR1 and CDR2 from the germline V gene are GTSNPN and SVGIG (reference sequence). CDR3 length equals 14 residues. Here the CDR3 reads CASRGGRGTGELFF. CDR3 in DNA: TGTGCCTCACGGGGGGGCCGGGGCACCGGGGAGCTGTTTTTT.

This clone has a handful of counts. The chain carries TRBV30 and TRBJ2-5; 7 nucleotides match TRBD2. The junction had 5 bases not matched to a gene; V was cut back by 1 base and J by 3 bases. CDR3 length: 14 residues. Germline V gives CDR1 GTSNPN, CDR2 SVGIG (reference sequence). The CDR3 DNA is TGTGCCTGGAGTGAGGGAGGGTCAGAAGAGACCCAGTACTTC. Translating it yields CAWSEGGSEETQYF.

CDR3 coding DNA: TGTGCCAGCAGCTCAGGGACAGGGGCTGGAAACACCATATATTTT. Amino acid sequence: CASSSGTGAGNTIYF. The V gene is TRBV5-4, the J gene TRBJ1-3; TRBD1 matches 10 bases. The germline V gene has CDR1 SGHNT and CDR2 YYREEE (reference sequence). V trimming: 3 bases; J trimming: 2 bases; junction bases outside the gene matches: 2. This CDR3 is 15 amino acids long.

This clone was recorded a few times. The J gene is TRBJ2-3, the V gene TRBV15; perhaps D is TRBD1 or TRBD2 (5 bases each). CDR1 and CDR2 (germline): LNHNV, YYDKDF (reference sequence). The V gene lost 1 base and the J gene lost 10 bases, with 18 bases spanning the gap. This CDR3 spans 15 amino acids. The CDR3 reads CATSRGGRDGVAQYF. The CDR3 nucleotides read TGTGCCACCAGCAGAGGGGGCAGGGACGGGGTAGCGCAGTATTTT. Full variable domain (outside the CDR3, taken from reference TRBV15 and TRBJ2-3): DAMVIQNPRYQVTQFGKPVTLSCSQTLNHNVMYWYQQKSSQAPKLLFHYYDKDFNNEADTPDNFQSRRPNTSFCFLDIRSPGLGDTAMYLCATSRGGRDGVAQYFGPGTRLTVL.

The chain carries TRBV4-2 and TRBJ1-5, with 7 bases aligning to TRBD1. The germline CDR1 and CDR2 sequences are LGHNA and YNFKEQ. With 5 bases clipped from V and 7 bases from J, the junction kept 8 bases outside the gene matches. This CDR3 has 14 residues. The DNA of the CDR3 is TGTGCCAGCAGCTCACGACAGGGTGAGCAGCCCCAGCATTTT. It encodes CASSSRQGEQPQHF.

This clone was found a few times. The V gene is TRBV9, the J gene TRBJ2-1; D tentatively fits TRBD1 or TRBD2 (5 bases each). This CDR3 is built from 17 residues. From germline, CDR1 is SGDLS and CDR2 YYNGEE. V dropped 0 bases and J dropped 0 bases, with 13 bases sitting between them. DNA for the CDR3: TGTGCCAGCAGCGTAGCGGGCGAGGGGTTCTCCTACAATGAGCAGTTCTTC. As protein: CASSVAGEGFSYNEQFF. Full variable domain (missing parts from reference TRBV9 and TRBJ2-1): DSGVTQTPKHLITATGQRVTLRCSPRSGDLSVYWYQQSLDQGLQFLIQYYNGEERAKGNILERFSAQQFPDLHSELNLSSLELGDSALYFCASSVAGEGFSYNEQFFGPGTRLTVL.

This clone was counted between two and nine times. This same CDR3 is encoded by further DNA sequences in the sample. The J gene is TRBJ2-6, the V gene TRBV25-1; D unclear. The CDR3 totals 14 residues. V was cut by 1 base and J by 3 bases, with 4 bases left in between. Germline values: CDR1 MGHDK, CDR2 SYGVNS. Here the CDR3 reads CASSESSGANVLTF. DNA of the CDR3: TGTGCCAGCAGTGAATCAAGTGGGGCCAACGTCCTGACTTTC. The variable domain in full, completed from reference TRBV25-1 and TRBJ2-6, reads EADIYQTPRYLVIGTGKKITLECSQTMGHDKMYWYQQDPGMELHLIHYSYGVNSTEKGDLSSESTVSRIRTEHFPLTLESARPSHTSQYLCASSESSGANVLTFGAGSRLTVL.

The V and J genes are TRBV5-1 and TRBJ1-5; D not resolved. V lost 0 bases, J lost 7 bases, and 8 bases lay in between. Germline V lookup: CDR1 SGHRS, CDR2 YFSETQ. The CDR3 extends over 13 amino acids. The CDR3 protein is CASSLEGIQPQHF. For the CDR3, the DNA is TGCGCCAGCAGCTTGGAGGGAATCCAGCCCCAGCATTTT. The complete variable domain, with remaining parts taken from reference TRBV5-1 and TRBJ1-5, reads KAGVTQTPRYLIKTRGQQVTLSCSPISGHRSVSWYQQTPGQGLQFLFEYFSETQRNKGNFPGRFSGRQFSNSRSEMNVSTLELGDSALYLCASSLEGIQPQHFGDGTRLSIL.

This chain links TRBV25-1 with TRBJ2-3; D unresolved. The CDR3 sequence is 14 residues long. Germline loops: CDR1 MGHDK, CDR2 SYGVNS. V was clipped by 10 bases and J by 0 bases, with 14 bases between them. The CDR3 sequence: CATKGSISTDTQYF. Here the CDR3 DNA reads TGTGCCACCAAGGGATCCATCAGCACAGATACGCAGTATTTT.

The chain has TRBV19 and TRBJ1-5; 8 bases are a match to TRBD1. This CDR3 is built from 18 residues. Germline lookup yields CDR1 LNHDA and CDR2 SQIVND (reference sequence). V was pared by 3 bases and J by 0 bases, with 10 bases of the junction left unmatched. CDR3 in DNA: TGTGCCAGTAGTATCGGGCCTCCAGGGGGCTATAGCAATCAGCCCCAGCATTTT. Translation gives CASSIGPPGGYSNQPQHF.

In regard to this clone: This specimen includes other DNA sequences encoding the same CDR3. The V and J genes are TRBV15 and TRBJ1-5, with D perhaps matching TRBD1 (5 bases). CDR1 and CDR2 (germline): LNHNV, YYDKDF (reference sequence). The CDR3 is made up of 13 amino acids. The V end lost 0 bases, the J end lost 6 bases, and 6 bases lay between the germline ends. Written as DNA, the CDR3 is TGTGCCACCAGCAGAGACAGGGTTCAGCCCCAGCATTTT. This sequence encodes CATSRDRVQPQHF.

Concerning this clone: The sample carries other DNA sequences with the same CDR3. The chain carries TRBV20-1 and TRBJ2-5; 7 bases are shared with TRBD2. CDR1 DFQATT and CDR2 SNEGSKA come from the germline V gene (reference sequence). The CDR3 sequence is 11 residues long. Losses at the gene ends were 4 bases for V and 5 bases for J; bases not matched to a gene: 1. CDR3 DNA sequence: TGCAGTGCTACCGGGGGGGAGACCCAGTACTTC. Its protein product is CSATGGETQYF.

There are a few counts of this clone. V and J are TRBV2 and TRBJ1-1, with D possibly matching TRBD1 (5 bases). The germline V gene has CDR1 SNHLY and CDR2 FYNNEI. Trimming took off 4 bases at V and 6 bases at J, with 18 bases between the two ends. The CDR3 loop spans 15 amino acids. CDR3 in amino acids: CASSAPGGMSAEAFF. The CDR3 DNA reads TGTGCCAGCAGTGCTCCGGGGGGAATGTCCGCTGAAGCTTTCTTT.

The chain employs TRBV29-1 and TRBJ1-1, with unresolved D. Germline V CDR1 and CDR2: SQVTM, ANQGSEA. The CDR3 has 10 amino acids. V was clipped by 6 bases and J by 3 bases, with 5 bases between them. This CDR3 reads CSVRYTEAFF. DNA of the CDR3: TGCAGCGTCCGGTACACTGAAGCTTTCTTT.

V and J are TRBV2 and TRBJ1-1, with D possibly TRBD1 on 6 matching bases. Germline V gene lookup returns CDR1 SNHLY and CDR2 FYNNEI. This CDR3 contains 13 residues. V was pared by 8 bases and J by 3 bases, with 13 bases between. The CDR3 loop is CASQGGYYTEAFF. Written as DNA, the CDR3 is TGTGCCAGCCAAGGGGGGTACTACACTGAAGCTTTCTTT.

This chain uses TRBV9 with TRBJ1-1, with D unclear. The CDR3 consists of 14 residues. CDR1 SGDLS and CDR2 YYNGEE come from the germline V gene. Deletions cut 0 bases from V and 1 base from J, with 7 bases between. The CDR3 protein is CASSVGKGNTEAFF. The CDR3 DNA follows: TGTGCCAGCAGCGTAGGCAAGGGGAACACTGAAGCTTTCTTT.

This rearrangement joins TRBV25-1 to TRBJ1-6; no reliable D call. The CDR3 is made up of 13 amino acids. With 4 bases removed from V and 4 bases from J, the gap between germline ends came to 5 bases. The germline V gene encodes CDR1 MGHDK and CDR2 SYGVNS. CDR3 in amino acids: CASSVGYNSPLHF. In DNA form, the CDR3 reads TGTGCCAGCAGTGTGGGGTATAATTCACCCCTCCACTTT. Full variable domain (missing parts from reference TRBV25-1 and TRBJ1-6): EADIYQTPRYLVIGTGKKITLECSQTMGHDKMYWYQQDPGMELHLIHYSYGVNSTEKGDLSSESTVSRIRTEHFPLTLESARPSHTSQYLCASSVGYNSPLHFGNGTRLTVT.

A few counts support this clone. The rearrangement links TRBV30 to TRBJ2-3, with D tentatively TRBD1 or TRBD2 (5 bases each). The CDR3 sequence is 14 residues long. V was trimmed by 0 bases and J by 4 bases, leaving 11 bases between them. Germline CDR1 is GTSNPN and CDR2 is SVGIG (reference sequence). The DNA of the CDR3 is TGTGCCTGGAGTGTAGGGGACCCCCCAGATACGCAGTATTTT. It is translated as CAWSVGDPPDTQYF.

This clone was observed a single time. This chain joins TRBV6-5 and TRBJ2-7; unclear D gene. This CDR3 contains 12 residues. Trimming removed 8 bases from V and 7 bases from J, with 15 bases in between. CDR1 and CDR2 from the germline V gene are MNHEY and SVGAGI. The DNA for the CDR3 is TGTGCCAGCCCACCTTTCCCTGTTGAGCAGTACTTC. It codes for CASPPFPVEQYF.

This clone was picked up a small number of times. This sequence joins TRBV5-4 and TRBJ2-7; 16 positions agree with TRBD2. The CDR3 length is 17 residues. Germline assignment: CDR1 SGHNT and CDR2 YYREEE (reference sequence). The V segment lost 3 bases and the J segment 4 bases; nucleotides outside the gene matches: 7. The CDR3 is CASSYTGTSGGAYEQYF. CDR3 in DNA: TGTGCCAGCAGCTATACCGGGACTAGCGGGGGGGCTTACGAGCAGTACTTC.